This T cell receptor (beta chain) was observed in a study of T cell responses to AZD1222 COVID-19 vaccine. Study-level results: Donors, mostly white British, included more females; clonal diversity was possibly underestimated. Baseline seropositivity occurred in only six AZD1222 recipients. Repertoire sampling occurred only after the peak T cell response.

TCRdb's table, derived via immunoSEQ multiplex PCR, lists solely in-frame clones and lacks some. The data show roughly 190,000 clones, approximately 90% seen once. Deletions cut 2 bases from V and 8 bases from J, with 3 bases between. The germline V gene encodes CDR1 SGHDN and CDR2 FVKESK. The CDR3 has 11 residues. With regard to this clone: The antigen is unknown. At the DNA level, this CDR3 is encoded by other sequences in the same sample as well.

This sequence joins TRBV14 and TRBJ1-4; no clear D. This TCR was recovered from an adult who received the MenACWY meningococcal vaccine as a control. Sample: peripheral blood, taken 28 days after the second dose of the MenACWY control vaccine. CDR3 sequence reads: CASSQREKLFF. The CDR3 DNA is TGTGCCAGCAGCCAACGCGAAAAACTGTTTTTT. Complete variable domain (other parts from reference TRBV14 and TRBJ1-4): EAGVTQFPSHSVIEKGQTVTLRCDPISGHDNLYWYRRVMGKEIKFLLHFVKESKQDESGMPNNRFLAERTGGTYSTLKVQPAELEDSGVYFCASSQREKLFFGSGTQLSVL.